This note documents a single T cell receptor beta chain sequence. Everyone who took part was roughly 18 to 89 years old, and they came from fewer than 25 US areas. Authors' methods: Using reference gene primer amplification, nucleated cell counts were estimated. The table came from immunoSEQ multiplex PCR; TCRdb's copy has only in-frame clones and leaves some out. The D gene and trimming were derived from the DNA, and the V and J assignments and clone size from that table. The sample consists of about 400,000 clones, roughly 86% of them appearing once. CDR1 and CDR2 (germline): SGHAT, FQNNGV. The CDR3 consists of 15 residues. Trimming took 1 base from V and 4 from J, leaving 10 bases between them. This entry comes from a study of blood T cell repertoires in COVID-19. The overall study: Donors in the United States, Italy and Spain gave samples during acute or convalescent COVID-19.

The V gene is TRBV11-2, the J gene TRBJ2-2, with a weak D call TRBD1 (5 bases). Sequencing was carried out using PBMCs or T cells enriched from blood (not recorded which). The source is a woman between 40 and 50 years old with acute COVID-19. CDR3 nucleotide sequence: TGTGCCAGCAGCTTAGTAGTCAGGGCCACCGGGGAGCTGTTTTTT. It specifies CASSLVVRATGELFF.